This TCR beta chain was recorded in a study of cytotoxic CD8 clonotypes in ibrutinib-treated CLL. Study as a whole: Following a median about twelve months of treatment, with a range of 6 to 36, response samples were taken. Whole-study results and caveats: A rise in clonality was seen at ibrutinib response, and a fall back toward baseline was seen at progression. For progressing versus sustained-remission patients, sampling times were not the same. Researchers report that baseline clonality outpaced age-matched healthy donors and tracked circulating CD8+ T-cell counts.

The repertoire was sequenced with immunoSEQ multiplex PCR; TCRdb's copy has only in-frame clones and lacks some. The sample records approximately 84,000 clones, roughly 83% being singletons. To note about this clone: Its antigen remains unidentified.

The input for sequencing was PBMCs, taken after 12 months of ibrutinib treatment. The TCR was taken from a human donor with chronic lymphocytic leukemia.

The CDR3 loop reads CASSPWGGPYNEQFF. In nucleotides, the CDR3 is TGTGCCAGCAGCCCCTGGGGGGGACCCTACAATGAGCAGTTCTTC. V is TRBV21-1 and J is TRBJ2-1; TRBD2, as called in the table, went unchecked against the DNA. TRBV21-1 has pseudogene status. CDR3 length: 15 residues.